The text below deals with one T cell receptor (beta chain). The sequenced fragment ends 3 residues before the CDR3 boundary, so the rest is inferred from the germline J gene. This CDR3 is built from 16 residues. V was pared by 5 bases and J by 4 bases, with 17 bases between. Germline V gives CDR1 SNHLY, CDR2 FYNNEI. The data were obtained in a study of T cells in women clearing cervical HPV infection. Study in general: Control women cleared a single incident HPV16 infection within 12 months. Blood came at first lesion visit for cases, post-clearance for controls.

Some clones are missing from TCRdb's copy, which holds only in-frame ones; the method was immunoSEQ multiplex PCR. The table for this sample gives 25,000 to 35,000 clones. V gene TRBV2 combines with J gene TRBJ2-2, with D perhaps TRBD1 (6 bases). Sequenced sample: blood buffy coat. The TCR originated in a woman between 18 and 75 years old with a cervical HPV16 infection that either progressed to CIN3+ or cleared (not recorded which). CDR3 amino acids: CASSYRDTPGTGELFF. CDR3 bases read: TGTGCCAGCAGTTACCGGGACACCCCGGGCACCGGGGAG.